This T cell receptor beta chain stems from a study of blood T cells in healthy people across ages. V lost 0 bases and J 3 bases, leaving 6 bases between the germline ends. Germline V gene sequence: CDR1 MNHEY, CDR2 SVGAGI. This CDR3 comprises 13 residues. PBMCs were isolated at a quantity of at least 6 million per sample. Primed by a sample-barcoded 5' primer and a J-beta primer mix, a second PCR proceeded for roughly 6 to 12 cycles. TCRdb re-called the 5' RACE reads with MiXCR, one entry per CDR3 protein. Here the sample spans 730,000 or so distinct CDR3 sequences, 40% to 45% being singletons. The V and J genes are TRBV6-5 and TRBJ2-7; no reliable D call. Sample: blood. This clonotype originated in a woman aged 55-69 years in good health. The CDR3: CASSYSDLYEQYF. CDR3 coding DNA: TGTGCCAGCAGTTACTCGGACCTCTACGAGCAGTACTTC.